This T cell receptor (beta chain) appears in the sequencing data of a study of blood T cell repertoires in COVID-19 (dated by TCRdb to the early 2020s). With regard to the full study: Collaborator samples came from the United States, Italy and Spain and covered acute and convalescent phases of COVID-19. Samples came from the ongoing ImmuneRACE study (first 160 participants) plus 1,254 subjects from 6 global collaborators. The material from the prospective study consisted of cDNA or gDNA derived from T cells, B-cell-depleted T cells, or PBMCs. Where available, HLA class I and class II types were obtained from metadata supplied by the sample provider rather than from assay-based typing. Deeply sampled blood TCRbeta repertoires from subjects exposed to, actively infected with, or recovered from COVID-19 were included in the dataset. Nearly every sample came with metadata listing a de-identified subject ID, COVID-19 status, age in years and sex. A freely available public database, intended as a resource for researchers studying the immune response to SARS-CoV-2, is where the repertoires were released. The paper as a whole reports these results and caveats: How much clinical and demographic metadata was included differed by source and by participant, and the metadata was provided uncurated.

TCRbeta CDR3 regions were amplified from genomic DNA using the immunoSEQ Assay, a bias-controlled multiplex PCR. In the source study's methods: Nucleated cell counts per sample were estimated from amplification of reference gene primers within the assay. To quantify the absolute abundance of each unique TCRbeta CDR3 rearrangement, sequence reads were collapsed and filtered. Productive Simpson clonality was computed per sample as the square root of Simpson's diversity index over productive rearrangements. TCRdb's version of the immuneACCESS table is confined to in-frame rearrangements and falls short of the full clone set. An unresolved V gene accounts for under half of the shortfall where checked; the remainder is of unknown origin. V, J and clone size derive from that table, while D and trimming were established from the DNA sequence. The sample data list some 250,000 clones, and approximately 83% of these were observed just once. 3.3% of the sample rests with the top ten.

The CDR3 sequence holds 15 residues, the cysteine and phenylalanine included. The read is trimmed to its CDR3 DNA, 45 bases read in frame from base 1. CDR1 SGHTA and CDR2 FQGTGA were looked up in the germline V gene. The junction shows trimming of 3 bases on V and 1 base on J, plus 11 bases between the germline ends. Participants in the prospective study were aged about 18 to 95 years, lived in some 24 United States geographic areas, and enrolled through a virtual design. In the prospective study, cohorts were assigned on the basis of participant-reported clinical history obtained from a screening survey and a study questionnaire. In the prospective study, whole blood, serum and a nasopharyngeal or oropharyngeal swab were collected from each participant by mobile phlebotomists. Prospective study participants could optionally give additional blood draws and questionnaires over an approximately two-month period. Before DNA extraction, blood samples from the prospective study were shipped at room temperature or frozen.

A word on this clone: The antigen this receptor binds is unknown. Base qualities are missing; no much larger clone stands one base away.

The receptor comes from a woman aged 40 to 50 with acute COVID-19. The source material was PBMCs or T cells enriched from blood (not recorded which). This receptor chain uses TRBV7-3 and TRBJ2-3; the D region possibly corresponds to TRBD2 (6 bases align). CDR3 loop: CASSLNGGGTDTQYF. The nucleotides read TGTGCCAGCAGCTTGAACGGCGGGGGCACAGATACGCAGTATTTT.